This T cell receptor (beta chain) was found in a study of T-cell reconstitution after alpha-beta-depleted transplantation in children (dated by TCRdb to 2016 to 2018). At the level of the whole study: T-cell immune reconstitution after TCRalphabeta/CD19-depleted allogeneic hematopoietic cell transplantation in children was quantitatively tracked in the study by means of TCR repertoire profiling.

With regard to this clonotype: What this receptor recognizes is not known. Base qualities are missing; no much larger clone stands one base away.

From the germline V gene, CDR1 is SNHLY and CDR2 is FYNNEI. The CDR3 numbers 14 residues from cysteine through phenylalanine. Only CDR3 DNA is held: 42 bases, read in frame from base 1. Deletion took 4 bases off V and 2 bases off J, with a span of 8 bases between the germline ends. This sample's treatment or condition label indicates: allogeneic hematopoietic cell transplantation with graft depleted of TCRalphabeta T cells and CD19 B cells. TCRalphabeta/CD19-depleted allogeneic hematopoietic cell grafts were given to the transplant recipients, all of whom were children. Libraries were built with PCR. Sequencing instrument: Illumina HiSeq 2500. To normalize quantification of the TCRbeta repertoire, the TCR libraries were built with molecular barcoding that relied on unique molecular identifiers. The public reads were quality trimmed at Q25 with fastp and then assembled into clones with MiXCR by TCRdb, keeping productive beta chains. Rows merge per CDR3 protein into single entries with the most common DNA and genes. For this sample the table gives 780,000 or so distinct CDR3 sequences, of which approximately 15% were detected only once. Roughly 4.8% of the sample lies in the top ten.

What the study reported, not specific to this receptor: The apparently early recovery of alphabetaT-cell counts about two months after transplant reportedly depended on only several hundred rapidly expanded clones that came from non-depleted graft cells. Over subsequent months, a decline in hyperexpanded clone frequencies was noted, and after one year, T-cell counts and TCRbeta diversity were mostly ascribed to newly produced T cells. In some patients, the high TCRbeta diversity seen at day 60 was put down to recipient T cells and intrathymic progenitors that had survived conditioning.

Recombination linked TRBV2 to TRBJ2-2, with an unclear D gene assignment. The TCR was taken from a male patient younger than 18 who had a stem cell transplant for acute lymphoblastic leukemia, so the T cells may come from the graft donor. The sequencing here drew on PBMCs, mostly from graft donor cells, taken 360 days after TCRalphabeta/CD19-depleted stem cell transplant. The DNA reads as follows: TGTGCCAGCAGTGTTTATTCTAACACCGGGGAGCTGTTTTTT. It encodes CASSVYSNTGELFF.